This entry features one T cell receptor beta chain sequence. This sample stems from a study of PD-1 blockade in mismatch repair-deficient tumors. The CDR3 is 17 residues long. Trimming at V came to 2 bases and at J to 4 bases, leaving 11 bases not matched to a gene. Germline loops: CDR1 SGHVS, CDR2 FNYEAQ. Assay: immunoSEQ multiplex PCR; the TCRdb copy retains only in-frame clones and omits some. The sample lists about 66,000 clones; approximately 80% were seen once. This sequence joins TRBV7-6 and TRBJ1-3, with TRBD1 matching over 7 bases. Source: peripheral blood, taken 2 weeks after starting pembrolizumab. The clonotype comes from an adult with mismatch repair-deficient cancer. The CDR3 bases are TGTGCCAGCAGCTTACAAACGCCACAGGGGACGGGAAACACCATATATTTT. This gives the protein CASSLQTPQGTGNTIYF.